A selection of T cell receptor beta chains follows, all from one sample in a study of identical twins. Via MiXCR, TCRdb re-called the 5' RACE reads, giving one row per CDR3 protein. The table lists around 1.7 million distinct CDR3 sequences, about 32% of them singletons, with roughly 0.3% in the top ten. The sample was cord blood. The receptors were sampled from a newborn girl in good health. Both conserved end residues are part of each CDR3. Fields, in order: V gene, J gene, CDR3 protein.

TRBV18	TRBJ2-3	CASSPVSGDTQYF
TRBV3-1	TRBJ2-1	CASSQEGLAGGPSYNEQFF
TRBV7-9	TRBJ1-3	CASSLESPETGNTIYF
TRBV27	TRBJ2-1	CASLTSEGGPGEQFF
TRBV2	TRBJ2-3	CASRVPRKRLAGEGTDTQYF
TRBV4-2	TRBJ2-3	CASSHKAGGTTDTQYF
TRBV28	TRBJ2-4	CASSQFAYQQYF
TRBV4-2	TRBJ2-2	CASSPLKLAGGQNTGELFF
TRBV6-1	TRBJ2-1	CASTVSPSGGPNNEQFF
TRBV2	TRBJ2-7	CASSEGVSYEQYF
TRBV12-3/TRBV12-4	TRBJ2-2	CASSSPYADRDRLTGELFF
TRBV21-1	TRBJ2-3	CASSKEVTDTQYF
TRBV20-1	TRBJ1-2	CSARGWGSEGPRNYGYTF
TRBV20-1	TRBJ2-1	CSARDLAVRSSYNEQFF
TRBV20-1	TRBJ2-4	CSARGRGQVQYF
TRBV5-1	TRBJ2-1	CASSGGGTYNEQFF
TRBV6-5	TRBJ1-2	CASSYRNPLGRVGMNYGYTF
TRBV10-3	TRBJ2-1	CAITKGTRINEQFF
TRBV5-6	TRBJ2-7	CASSLETTGAHYEQYF
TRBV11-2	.	CASSSRVEQYF
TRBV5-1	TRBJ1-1	CASSLSDTNGAEAFF
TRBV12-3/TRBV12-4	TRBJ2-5	CASGRAGQETQYF
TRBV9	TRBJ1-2	CASSEGEGHGYTF